Presented here are 31 T cell receptor beta chains from one specimen sequenced in a study of T cell responses to AZD1222 COVID-19 vaccine. The assay was immunoSEQ multiplex PCR, and TCRdb's table has in-frame clones only and misses some. The sample lists approximately 120,000 clones; around 90% were seen once. Sequencing was performed on peripheral blood, taken on day 0 of AZD1222 vaccination. The origin of the receptors is an adult in good health.

The chain combines TRBV6-6 with TRBJ1-6, with D possibly being TRBD1 (6 bases). CDR1 MNHNY and CDR2 SVGAGI come from the germline V gene (reference sequence). Deletions cut 7 bases from V and 8 bases from J, with 15 bases between. CDR3 length equals 14 residues. CDR3 loop: CASTPGARHSPLHF. CDR3 coding DNA: TGTGCCAGCACCCCGGGGGCCCGGCATTCACCCCTCCACTTT.

As concerns this clone: One junction end does not reproduce the germline sequence, and a read error may be involved. The rearrangement uses TRBV7-3 and TRBJ1-2, with 7 bases fitting TRBD1. This CDR3 region has 15 residues. Germline V gives CDR1 SGHTA, CDR2 FQGTGA. CDR3 residues: CASSLRQGRSDGYTF. The CDR3 region has the DNA TGTGCCAGCAGTTTAAGACAGGGTCGGTCGGATGGCTACACCTTC.

The chain combines TRBV28 with TRBJ1-5; D is perhaps TRBD1 (5 bases). The CDR3 consists of 14 residues. Germline V gene sequence: CDR1 MDHEN, CDR2 SYDVKM. Trimming removed 1 base at V and 9 bases at J, with 13 bases between. The CDR3 nucleotides read TGTGCCAGCAGTTTATCGGCAGGGCTACGGCCCCAGCATTTT. Protein: CASSLSAGLRPQHF.

A word on this clone: Other DNA sequences in the sample encode the same CDR3. The chain uses TRBV3-1 (or the pseudogene TRBV3-2) and TRBJ2-2; D not resolved. The CDR3 sequence is 12 residues long. V was clipped by 0 bases and J by 4 bases, with 0 bases between them. Per the germline V gene, CDR1 is LGHDT and CDR2 is YNNKEL (reference sequence). The CDR3 region is CASSQDTGELFF. CDR3 sequence (DNA): TGTGCCAGCAGCCAAGACACCGGGGAGCTGTTTTTT.

The chain uses TRBV19 and TRBJ1-5; TRBD1 is a possible D gene (5 bases). This CDR3 is 16 amino acids long. CDR1 is LNHDA, CDR2 SQIVND, per germline (reference sequence). V was pared by 2 bases and J by 4 bases, with 15 bases between. CDR3 in DNA: TGTGCCAGTAGTATACCCGCCCGGGGCTGGAATCAGCCCCAGCATTTT. This translates into CASSIPARGWNQPQHF.

The chain carries TRBV5-6 and TRBJ1-2; TRBD1 matches 10 bases. Germline CDR1 and CDR2: SGHDT and YYEEEE. The V gene end was trimmed by 4 bases and the J gene end by 13 bases; junction bases not matched to a gene: 10. The CDR3 contains 13 residues. CDR3 protein: CASSPAEGTGATF. The CDR3 coding sequence is TGTGCCAGCAGCCCAGCCGAGGGGACAGGGGCCACCTTC.

The chain couples TRBV27 to TRBJ2-7; TRBD1 matches 9 bases. CDR3 size: 16 residues. Germline CDR1 MNHEY, CDR2 SMNVEV (reference sequence). Trimming took 5 bases from V and 5 from J; bases not matched to a gene: 13. The CDR3 here is CASSPYLQGAGDEQYF. The CDR3 DNA sequence: TGTGCCAGCAGTCCTTATCTACAGGGGGCGGGGGACGAGCAGTACTTC.

V is TRBV29-1 and J is TRBJ1-4; perhaps TRBD1 as D (6 bases). Germline CDR1 is SQVTM and CDR2 is ANQGSEA. V was trimmed by 7 bases and J by 0 bases, leaving 18 bases between them. The CDR3 spans 16 residues. CDR3 DNA sequence: TGCAGCGCCGAAGATTTGGGGGCAGCAACTAATGAAAAACTGTTTTTT. Amino acid sequence: CSAEDLGAATNEKLFF. Using reference TRBV29-1 and TRBJ1-4 for the parts outside the CDR3, the full variable domain is SAVISQKPSRDICQRGTSLTIQCQVDSQVTMMFWYRQQPGQSLTLIATANQGSEATYESGFVIDKFPISRPNLTFSTLTVSNMSPEDSSIYLCSAEDLGAATNEKLFFGSGTQLSVL.

The gene calls are TRBV2 and TRBJ1-2; D not certain. V lost 3 bases to trimming and J lost 8 bases, with 19 bases between them. CDR3 length equals 15 residues. The germline V gene has CDR1 SNHLY and CDR2 FYNNEI. In DNA form, the CDR3 reads TGTGCCAGCAGTGATTTCAACAGCTCCCCCCGGGGCTACACCTTC. This codes for CASSDFNSSPRGYTF. Full variable domain (outside the CDR3, taken from reference TRBV2 and TRBJ1-2): EPEVTQTPSHQVTQMGQEVILRCVPISNHLYFYWYRQILGQKVEFLVSFYNNEISEKSEIFDDQFSVERPDGSNFTLKIRSTKLEDSAMYFCASSDFNSSPRGYTFGSGTRLTVV.

The chain joins TRBV18 to TRBJ2-3; 12 positions agree with TRBD2. J was trimmed by 1 base and V by 4 bases; bases with no gene match: 12. Germline V gene sequence: CDR1 KGHSH, CDR2 LQKENI. The CDR3 spans 19 residues. CDR3 in DNA: TGTGCCAGCTCACTCCGAGTGACTAGCGGGAGAATCGGCACAGATACGCAGTATTTT. It is translated as CASSLRVTSGRIGTDTQYF.

This clone was detected a few times. The chain's CDR3 is CASSLGAQGNYEQYF. CDR3 nucleotide sequence: TGCGCCAGCAGCTTGGGGGCACAGGGAAATTACGAGCAGTACTTC. This rearrangement joins TRBV5-1 to TRBJ2-7; possibly TRBD1 for D (6 bases). V was cut by 0 bases and J by 4 bases, with 14 bases left in between. The germline CDR1 and CDR2 sequences are SGHRS and YFSETQ. CDR3 size: 15 residues.

The chain links TRBV5-5 to TRBJ1-2, with TRBD1 identical over 9 bases. V lost 4 bases, J lost 4 bases, and 5 bases stayed unmatched. The CDR3 loop spans 14 amino acids. Germline V lookup: CDR1 SGHKS, CDR2 YYEKEE (reference sequence). CDR3 amino acids: CASSPGTGTYGYTF. DNA for the CDR3: TGTGCCAGCAGCCCGGGGACAGGGACCTATGGCTACACCTTC.

This chain uses TRBV30 with TRBJ2-1, with TRBD2 identical over 11 bases. Germline CDR1 is GTSNPN and CDR2 is SVGIG (reference sequence). The trim removed 5 bases at V and 3 bases at J, leaving 6 bases unmatched. CDR3 length: 15 amino acids. CDR3 amino acids: CAWGVGTSGYNEQFF. CDR3 in DNA: TGTGCCTGGGGAGTTGGGACTAGCGGCTACAATGAGCAGTTCTTC.

CDR3 coding DNA: TGTGCCAGCAGCCTTCTAGAGACCCAGTACTTC. This encodes CASSLLETQYF. The genes are TRBV11-2 and TRBJ2-5; D remains ambiguous. The germline V and J ends were trimmed by 5 bases and 4 bases, with 5 bases remaining between them. Germline CDR1 reads SGHAT; CDR2 reads FQNNGV. This CDR3 has 11 amino acids.

The V and J genes are TRBV20-1 and TRBJ2-1, with TRBD2 matching over 12 bases. CDR3 length: 14 amino acids. Germline V gene data show CDR1 as DFQATT and CDR2 as SNEGSKA (reference sequence). Trimming cost V 3 bases and J 10 bases; bases outside gene matches: 7. CDR3 in DNA: TGCAGTGCTAGTCGACTAGCGGGAGTAGGGGAGCAGTTCTTC. Protein sequence: CSASRLAGVGEQFF.

The genes are TRBV6-5 and TRBJ1-5, with 8 bases aligning to TRBD1. CDR3 length: 16 amino acids. Germline assignment: CDR1 MNHEY and CDR2 SVGAGI. Losses at the gene ends were 2 bases for V and 7 bases for J; bases not matched to a gene: 10. The CDR3 DNA is TGTGCCAGCAGTTACCCGGTCGGACAGGGTGGACAGCCCCAGCATTTT. It codes for CASSYPVGQGGQPQHF.

The rearrangement links TRBV27 to TRBJ1-2, with D maybe TRBD1 (6 bases). Germline assignment: CDR1 MNHEY and CDR2 SMNVEV (reference sequence). CDR3 length: 16 residues. The V end lost 5 bases, the J end lost 4 bases, and 20 bases lay between the germline ends. In DNA form, the CDR3 reads TGTGCCAGCAGTCCCCGGGGGCGTGCCGGGGGCTATGGCTACACCTTC. Translating gives CASSPRGRAGGYGYTF.

This chain joins TRBV28 and TRBJ2-1; D is possibly TRBD1 (7 bases). The CDR3 consists of 15 residues. V was trimmed by 7 bases and J by 10 bases, leaving 23 bases between them. In germline, CDR1 is MDHEN, CDR2 SYDVKM. The CDR3 here is CASKQGRLFEVEQFF. The CDR3 DNA reads TGTGCCAGCAAACAGGGGAGGTTGTTTGAGGTCGAGCAGTTCTTC.

The V gene is TRBV28, the J gene TRBJ1-5; D uncertain. The germline V gene encodes CDR1 MDHEN and CDR2 SYDVKM. The CDR3 is 15 residues long. The ends were cut back, 6 bases at V and 9 bases at J, with 21 bases in the middle. The CDR3 loop reads CASSLAIGISWPQHF. CDR3 DNA: TGTGCCAGCAGCCTCGCAATTGGTATTTCATGGCCCCAGCATTTT.

This clone has just a few counts. The chain has TRBV4-2 and TRBJ1-4; D may be TRBD1 (5 bases). The CDR3 loop spans 15 amino acids. Per the germline V gene, CDR1 is LGHNA and CDR2 is YNFKEQ. Trimming removed 2 bases from V and 3 bases from J, with 10 bases in between. The CDR3 coding sequence is TGTGCCAGCAGCCAAAGGGGTGCGGCTAATGAAAAACTGTTTTTT. Encoded protein: CASSQRGAANEKLFF.

V and J are TRBV15 and TRBJ1-2; D is perhaps TRBD1 (6 bases). Trimming took 1 base from V and 3 from J, leaving 12 bases between them. This CDR3 spans 15 amino acids. Germline CDR1 is LNHNV and CDR2 is YYDKDF (reference sequence). CDR3: CATSRAGGGDYGYTF. In nucleotides, the CDR3 is TGTGCCACCAGCAGAGCTGGGGGCGGGGACTATGGCTACACCTTC.

The chain is built from TRBV5-4 and TRBJ2-3; D is ambiguous. The CDR3 is 14 residues long. The V end was cut by 3 bases, the J end by 4 bases, with 12 bases between. The germline V gene encodes CDR1 SGHNT and CDR2 YYREEE (reference sequence). DNA of the CDR3: TGTGCCAGCAGCTCGCAAGGACGTGCAGATACGCAGTATTTT. Translated: CASSSQGRADTQYF.

The rearrangement joins TRBV7-2 to TRBJ1-5, with 8 bases fitting TRBD1. Germline trimming cut 4 bases from V and 15 bases from J; bases unmatched to any gene: 11. From germline, CDR1 is SGHTA and CDR2 FQGNSA. This CDR3 spans 13 amino acids. CDR3: CASSSQTGAPMHF. As DNA, the CDR3 is TGTGCCAGCAGCTCTCAGACAGGGGCCCCCATGCATTTT.

This chain joins TRBV3-1 (or the pseudogene TRBV3-2) and TRBJ2-1; 15 bases are shared with TRBD2. The CDR3 spans 21 residues. CDR1 LGHDT and CDR2 YNNKEL come from the germline V gene (reference sequence). Unmatched junction bases numbered 17, after V lost 0 bases and J lost 8 bases. The CDR3 sequence is CASSQDRTGLAGGLLPDEQFF. In DNA form, the CDR3 reads TGTGCCAGCAGCCAAGATCGTACGGGACTAGCGGGGGGCCTTCTCCCCGATGAGCAGTTCTTC.

CDR3 sequence reads: CASHRRNYGYTF. The DNA for the CDR3 is TGTGCCAGTCACAGGAGAAACTATGGCTACACCTTC. V and J are TRBV6-5 and TRBJ1-2, with D perhaps TRBD1 (5 bases). Trimming took off 9 bases at V and 2 bases at J, with 10 bases between the two ends. The CDR3 sequence is 12 residues long. The germline V gene encodes CDR1 MNHEY and CDR2 SVGAGI.

The rearrangement joins TRBV3-1 (or the pseudogene TRBV3-2) to TRBJ2-7; 7 bases map to TRBD1. Germline V gene data show CDR1 as LGHDT and CDR2 as YNNKEL (reference sequence). The CDR3 is made up of 13 amino acids. Trimming at V came to 4 bases and at J to 4 bases, leaving 4 bases not matched to a gene. CDR3 sequence reads: CASSRQGDYEQYF. CDR3 coding DNA: TGTGCCAGCAGCCGACAGGGTGATTACGAGCAGTACTTC.

The chain couples TRBV7-2 to TRBJ2-7; the match to TRBD1 covers 8 bases. Germline V gives CDR1 SGHTA, CDR2 FQGNSA. The ends lost 4 bases at V and 7 bases at J; junction bases unmatched: 12. CDR3 length: 15 amino acids. CDR3: CASSSRGQGANEQYF. In nucleotides, the CDR3 is TGTGCCAGCAGCTCTAGGGGGCAGGGGGCTAATGAGCAGTACTTC.

This chain connects TRBV11-2 to TRBJ1-2; 7 bases align to TRBD1. Germline CDR1 SGHAT, CDR2 FQNNGV. After removal of 5 bases from V and 7 bases from J, the junction contained 10 bases not matched to a gene. The CDR3 consists of 14 residues. CDR3 coding DNA: TGTGCCAGCAGCGTCACCGGGACAGTGTTTGGCTACACCTTC. Its protein product is CASSVTGTVFGYTF.

This clone appeared a single time. The chain has TRBV7-3 and TRBJ1-1, with TRBD1 identical over 7 bases. The ends lost 5 bases at V and 3 bases at J; junction bases unmatched: 6. The CDR3 consists of 14 residues. CDR1 SGHTA and CDR2 FQGTGA come from the germline V gene. CDR3: CASSLAGGYTEAFF. The CDR3 DNA sequence: TGTGCCAGCAGCCTCGCAGGGGGATACACTGAAGCTTTCTTT.

The chain employs TRBV6-5 and TRBJ1-3, with no clear D. This CDR3 has 13 residues. The V end was cut by 3 bases, the J end by 8 bases, with 11 bases between. Germline loops: CDR1 MNHEY, CDR2 SVGAGI. CDR3 sequence: CASSYRAGDTIYF. The CDR3 DNA follows: TGTGCCAGCAGTTATAGGGCCGGGGACACCATATATTTT.

This chain connects TRBV5-6 to TRBJ1-4, with 7 positions matching TRBD1. The germline V gene encodes CDR1 SGHDT and CDR2 YYEEEE. This CDR3 has 15 amino acids. Trimming removed 0 bases from V and 8 bases from J; junction bases left unmatched: 7. The CDR3 nucleotides read TGTGCCAGCAGCTTGGGGGGGACAGCTGGCGAAAAACTGTTTTTT. This gives the protein CASSLGGTAGEKLFF.